This T cell receptor beta chain was captured in a study of CD8 T cells in Susac syndrome. Worth noting for this clonotype: One end of the junction varies from germline; a read error may be responsible.

A quantity of about 0.5 to 1 ug RNA underwent reverse transcription using random hexamers. It was immunoSEQ multiplex PCR that amplified TCR beta CDR3 across 54 Vbeta and 13 Jbeta. TCRdb passed the immunoSEQ multiplex PCR reads through MiXCR, listing each CDR3 protein once. The table lists approximately 100,000 distinct CDR3 sequences, around 90% of them singletons, with over 0.12% in the top ten. This CDR3 is built from 14 residues. Germline lookup yields CDR1 SQVTM and CDR2 ANQGSEA. The authors negatively isolated CD8+ and CD4+ T cells and FACS-enriched TEMRA cells. Sequencing input: CD4+ T cells from PBMCs. The chain combines TRBV29-1 with TRBJ2-5, with a tentative D call TRBD1 (5 bases). The sequence derives from a human donor in good health. CDR3 DNA sequence: TGCAGCGTAGAAGGCAGGGCCATCGCCGAGACCCAGTACTTC. Amino acid sequence: CSVEGRAIAETQYF.